This TCR beta chain was sequenced for a study of T cell repertoires in cytomegalovirus infection. In the study overall: Public TCR beta signature analysis indicated the presence of both CMV infection and matching HLA type.

General study results and limits: HLA-C-restricted CMV clonotypes gave the most frequent clonotype in two of eight donors.

Each CDR3 protein is one row after TCRdb ran MiXCR on the reads. The sample has some 230,000 distinct CDR3 sequences, approximately 22% seen once. V dropped 5 bases and J dropped 4; count of bases not matched to a gene: 11. The CDR3 has 17 amino acids. Concerning this clonotype itself: Its matching antigen is unknown.

Sequencing input: CD8+ T cells from PBMCs. The chain uses TRBV12-3 or TRBV12-4 and TRBJ2-2; 9 nucleotides match TRBD2. The clonotype comes from a human donor in good health (CMV status not recorded). Some clones in this sample may be carry-over from other donors' samples. The CDR3 DNA follows: TGTGCCAGCAGTACCCTAGCGGGGACGGCGGGCACCGGGGAGCTGTTTTTT. It yields the protein CASSTLAGTAGTGELFF.